This TCR beta chain was captured in a study of T cell responses to AZD1222 COVID-19 vaccine. Study results and caveats: It was only six AZD1222 recipients who were seropositive at baseline.

The protocol was immunoSEQ multiplex PCR, while the TCRdb copy is restricted to in-frame clones and leaves out a portion. The sample lists 110,000 to 150,000 clones, nearly 95% occurring once. A note on this clone: The antigen remains unidentified.

Per the germline V gene, CDR1 is MNHEY and CDR2 is SVGAGI. Unmatched junction bases numbered 6, after V lost 0 bases and J lost 5 bases. The CDR3 has 16 amino acids. The sequence came from an adult in good health. V gene TRBV6-5 combines with J gene TRBJ2-5; the match to TRBD1 covers 10 bases. Sequences were derived from peripheral blood, sampled on day 0 of AZD1222 vaccination. The DNA for the CDR3 is TGTGCCAGCAGTTACTCGGGGACAGGGGTGTGGGAGACCCAGTACTTC. Encoded protein: CASSYSGTGVWETQYF.